Each of the 15 T cell receptor beta chains below was sequenced from the same sample in a study of early T cells in non-severe SARS-CoV-2 infection. In TCRdb, the 5' RACE reads were re-called with MiXCR into one record per CDR3 protein. The sample consists of over 95,000 distinct CDR3 sequences, roughly 17% of them appearing once. The material sequenced was whole blood. The receptor set was obtained from an adult who was a healthcare worker with PCR-confirmed SARS-CoV-2 infection or an uninfected control (not recorded which).

This clonotype has a handful of counts. The chain couples TRBV5-5 to TRBJ2-7, with D unresolved. The CDR3 runs to 15 residues. Germline CDR1 is SGHKS and CDR2 is YYEKEE (reference sequence). V lost 4 bases and J 3 bases, leaving 17 bases between the germline ends. The CDR3 is CASSLQSGLYYEQYF. The CDR3 DNA sequence: TGTGCCAGCAGCCTCCAGAGTGGCCTCTACTACGAGCAGTACTTC.

The chain joins TRBV6-1 to TRBJ1-6; D gene uncertain. Trimming left V 1 base short and J 13 bases short, with 14 bases between. In germline, CDR1 is MNHNS, CDR2 SASEGT. The CDR3 contains 14 residues. The CDR3 DNA is TGTGCCAGCAGTGAAGGGGAGGCGGTACTGCCCCTCCACTTT. Translating gives CASSEGEAVLPLHF.

A few counts support this clonotype. A single base separates this from a much larger clone, so it may be a read error. V usage is TRBV28 and J usage is TRBJ1-2; D remains unclear. The CDR3 has 12 amino acids. V was clipped by 6 bases and J by 0 bases, with 5 bases between them. The V gene's germline CDR1 is MDHEN and CDR2 SYDVKM. The CDR3, as DNA: TGTGCCAGCAGCACAGCTAACTATGGCTACACCTTC. It codes for CASSTANYGYTF.

The V call is TRBV19, the J call TRBJ2-1; TRBD2 agrees at 13 bases. Germline V CDR1 and CDR2: LNHDA, SQIVND (reference sequence). V was pared by 1 base and J by 3 bases, with 3 bases of the junction left unmatched. The CDR3 is 17 residues long. In DNA, the CDR3 is TGTGCCAGTAGTATAGTACTAGCGGGAGGGTACTACAATGAGCAGTTCTTC. This translates into CASSIVLAGGYYNEQFF.

This rearrangement joins TRBV29-1 to TRBJ2-4, with 10 bases fitting TRBD2. There are 16 residues in the CDR3. Losses at the gene ends were 4 bases for V and 1 base for J; bases not matched to a gene: 7. Germline CDR1 is SQVTM and CDR2 is ANQGSEA. CDR3: CSVAGLAGVAKNIQYF. CDR3 in DNA: TGCAGCGTTGCCGGGCTAGCGGGAGTTGCCAAAAACATTCAGTACTTC.

In nucleotides, the CDR3 is TGCGCCAGCAGCTTGGGGGGGACGCCCGGAAATGAGCAGTTCTTC. It encodes CASSLGGTPGNEQFF. V gene TRBV5-1 combines with J gene TRBJ2-1; D may correspond to TRBD1 or TRBD2 (5 bases each). This CDR3 has 15 amino acids. Germline values: CDR1 SGHRS, CDR2 YFSETQ. The germline V and J ends were trimmed by 0 bases and 7 bases, with 14 bases remaining between them.

The J gene is TRBJ1-5, the V gene TRBV7-9; no definite D call. Per germline, CDR1 SEHNR and CDR2 FQNEAQ (reference sequence). V lost 2 bases and J lost 4, with 6 bases in between. The CDR3 spans 13 residues. CDR3: CASSLTGNQPQHF. The CDR3 nucleotides read TGTGCCAGCAGCTTAACCGGGAATCAGCCCCAGCATTTT.

V and J are TRBV18 and TRBJ1-1, with D unresolved. CDR1 and CDR2 (germline): KGHSH, LQKENI. This CDR3 is 14 amino acids long. V lost 5 bases and J lost 4, with 14 bases in between. CDR3 sequence: CASSSGERGTEAFF. DNA of the CDR3: TGTGCCAGCTCATCCGGCGAACGGGGCACTGAAGCTTTCTTT.

This chain links TRBV28 with TRBJ1-2; D is unclear. CDR1 is MDHEN and CDR2 is SYDVKM in the germline V gene. CDR3 size: 11 residues. The V end lost 1 base, the J end lost 8 bases, and 5 bases lay between the germline ends. In DNA, the CDR3 is TGTGCCAGCAGTTTATTAGGCGGCTACACCTTC. Its protein product is CASSLLGGYTF.

The CDR3 loop reads CASSEETSGSNEQFF. CDR3 nucleotides: TGTGCCAGCAGTGAAGAAACTAGCGGGAGCAATGAGCAGTTCTTC. This chain uses TRBV6-1 with TRBJ2-1, with TRBD2 matching over 11 bases. Germline V gives CDR1 MNHNS, CDR2 SASEGT. CDR3 length: 15 amino acids. V trimming: 1 base; J trimming: 6 bases; junction bases outside the gene matches: 2.

The chain is built from TRBV20-1 and TRBJ2-7; D is unresolved. The CDR3 sequence is 16 residues long. Trimming shortened V by 0 bases and J by 2 bases, and 17 bases separated the two germline ends. Germline CDR1 reads DFQATT; CDR2 reads SNEGSKA (reference sequence). CDR3 DNA sequence: TGCAGTGCTAGAGATGAAGTATGGCAGAAAACCTACGAGCAGTACTTC. Translation gives CSARDEVWQKTYEQYF.

The chain is built from TRBV18 and TRBJ2-2; D gene unclear. Trimming left V 3 bases short and J 3 bases short, with 5 bases between. Germline CDR1 is KGHSH and CDR2 is LQKENI. This CDR3 comprises 13 residues. The DNA of the CDR3 is TGTGCCAGCTCACCCTCGGACACCGGGGAGCTGTTTTTT. Its translation: CASSPSDTGELFF.

This clonotype was seen only a few times. This chain joins TRBV20-1 and TRBJ2-1, with 15 nucleotides matching TRBD2. In germline, CDR1 is DFQATT, CDR2 SNEGSKA (reference sequence). The CDR3 loop spans 20 amino acids. Germline trimming cut 3 bases from V and 0 bases from J; bases unmatched to any gene: 12. The CDR3 DNA sequence: TGCAGTGCTAGTCCGACGGGACTAGCGGGAGGCCTGAGCTCCTACAATGAGCAGTTCTTC. Translated, it gives CSASPTGLAGGLSSYNEQFF.

In its sample, this clonotype was seen a few times. The chain links TRBV28 to TRBJ2-1; 8 bases are shared with TRBD1. Germline loops: CDR1 MDHEN, CDR2 SYDVKM. CDR3 length equals 14 residues. V lost 6 bases, J lost 7 bases, and 8 bases stayed unmatched. The chain's CDR3 is CASSRQGKRNEQFF. The DNA of the CDR3 is TGTGCCAGCAGCCGACAGGGGAAAAGGAATGAGCAGTTCTTC.

This clonotype was detected ten times or more. The chain combines TRBV20-1 with TRBJ2-1, with 10 bases that match TRBD2. V was clipped by 1 base and J by 6 bases; unmatched bases: 6. Per germline, CDR1 DFQATT and CDR2 SNEGSKA (reference sequence). The CDR3 sequence is 15 residues long. The CDR3 sequence: CSARASGGAFNEQFF. CDR3 nucleotides: TGCAGTGCTAGAGCGAGCGGGGGGGCCTTCAATGAGCAGTTCTTC.